The sample holds a few counts of the clone carrying this TCR beta chain. Its specificity is unknown. The sample comes from a study of early T cells in non-severe SARS-CoV-2 infection. Study results and caveats: Sequences matched to VDJdb favored anti-spike CD8 responses, while private and CD4 specificities were missed.

cDNA molecules, individually, were tagged with unique molecular identifiers. TCRdb reprocessed the 5' RACE reads with MiXCR, giving one entry per CDR3 protein. The table records approximately 47,000 distinct CDR3 sequences, more than 5.5% of them present only once. V lost 5 bases and J 14 bases, leaving 11 bases between the germline ends. CDR3 size: 10 residues. The chain has TRBV12-3 or TRBV12-4 and TRBJ2-3; the D is unclear. This clonotype originated in an adult who was a healthcare worker with PCR-confirmed SARS-CoV-2 infection or an uninfected control (not recorded which). The sequenced sample was whole blood, obtained at baseline. For the CDR3, the DNA is TGTGCCAGCAGTACGAACAAAGTGTATTTT. It yields the protein CASSTNKVYF.